A selection of T cell receptor beta chains follows, all from one sample in a study of sequential checkpoint blockade in melanoma. Only in-frame clones appear in the TCRdb table, and some are missing; sequencing was by immunoSEQ multiplex PCR. This sample has roughly 23,000 clones, with 80% to 85% found just once. The input for sequencing was CD8+ T cells sorted from blood (inferred from file names), taken from a patient given nivolumab and ipilimumab in sequence. The receptors derive from a human donor with melanoma. CDR3s include the opening cysteine and the closing phenylalanine or tryptophan. D genes are given only for firm matches. The listing skips clone size in some rows; elsewhere it reads once, few, many or a size class.

d_gene	j_gene	v_gene	abundance	CDR3nt	CDR3aa
.	TRBJ2-2	TRBV19	once	TGTGCCAGTAGTATAGTGAGGGTTACCGGGGAGCTGTTTTTT	CASSIVRVTGELFF
.	TRBJ2-7	TRBV13	.	TGTGCCAGCAGCTTAACAGAGAGCTCCTACGAGCAGTACTTC	CASSLTESSYEQYF
.	TRBJ1-2	TRBV4-3	.	TGCGCCAGCAGCCAAGATTGGCAGGGATCCTACACCTTC	CASSQDWQGSYTF
.	TRBJ2-1	TRBV29-1	.	TGCAGCGTTGGGGGGACACCCGTCCTCAATGAGCAGTTCTTC	CSVGGTPVLNEQFF
TRBD1	TRBJ2-7	TRBV7-8	.	TGTGCCAGCAGCCCTCAGTGGGACAGGGGAATGTTGTACGAGCAGTACTTC	CASSPQWDRGMLYEQYF
TRBD2	TRBJ2-1	TRBV7-9	once	TGTGCCAGCAGCGCAAGGACTAGCGGGAGCTGGAATGAGCAGTTCTTC	CASSARTSGSWNEQFF
.	TRBJ2-2	TRBV7-6	.	TGTGCCAGCAGCTTAGGACCGGGACAGAACACCGGGGAGCTGTTTTTT	CASSLGPGQNTGELFF
TRBD1	TRBJ2-2	TRBV4-3	.	TGCGCCAGCAGCCAAGAGGACAGGGACGCCGGGGAGCTGTTTTTT	CASSQEDRDAGELFF
.	TRBJ2-3	TRBV5-1	few	TGCGCCAGCAGCTTGGATTGGACTCGCACAGATACGCAGTATTTT	CASSLDWTRTDTQYF
.	TRBJ2-3	TRBV7-9	few	TGTGCCAGCAGCTTAGAGCGACGGAACACAGATACGCAGTATTTT	CASSLERRNTDTQYF
.	TRBJ2-7	TRBV2	.	TGTGCCAGCAGCTGGACAGCTTACGAGCAGTACTTC	CASSWTAYEQYF
TRBD1	TRBJ2-7	TRBV27	once	TGTGCCAGCGGAGGGACAGGGGGCTACGAGCAGTACTTC	CASGGTGGYEQYF
.	TRBJ2-1	TRBV6-5	.	TGTGCCAGCAGTTACTCGGGTCCGATCGGGGAGCAGTTCTTC	CASSYSGPIGEQFF
.	TRBJ2-1	TRBV10-1	.	TGCGCCAGCAGTGCTAGAACGGGAGCCCCCAATGAGCAGTTCTTC	CASSARTGAPNEQFF
.	TRBJ1-6	TRBV7-2	.	TGTGCCAGCAGCCTCCTGGGGACTTCCTATAATTCACCCCTCCACTTT	CASSLLGTSYNSPLHF
TRBD2	TRBJ2-1	TRBV5-6	.	TGTGCCAGCAGCTTACTAGCGGGAGGGAACAATGAGCAGTTCTTC	CASSLLAGGNNEQFF
TRBD1	TRBJ1-3	TRBV2	few	TGTGCCAGCAGAAGGGACAGGGTAAGTTGCACCATATATTTT	CASRRDRVSCTIYF
TRBD2	TRBJ2-3	TRBV30	few	TGTGCCTGGAGTGTAGCGGGGCCCACAGATACGCAGTATTTT	CAWSVAGPTDTQYF
TRBD1	TRBJ2-2	TRBV5-4	.	TGTGCCAGCAGCTTGGGACAGGGCGGGGAGCTGTTTTTT	CASSLGQGGELFF
.	TRBJ2-3	TRBV27	.	TGTGCCAGCAGGAAGGACAGTAGGACAGATACGCAGTATTTT	CASRKDSRTDTQYF
.	TRBJ2-1	TRBV19	.	TGTGCCAGTAGTGACCCGGGGGTTAGTTCCTACAATGAGCAGTTCTTC	CASSDPGVSSYNEQFF
.	TRBJ2-1	TRBV7-2	.	TGTGCCAGCACCGAAGAGAGCGGCCTTAGCTCCTACAATGAGCAGTTCTTC	CASTEESGLSSYNEQFF
TRBD1	TRBJ2-7	TRBV18	.	TGTGCCAGCTCATCGCCGGGACAGAGAACAGGGCACGAGCAGTACTTC	CASSSPGQRTGHEQYF